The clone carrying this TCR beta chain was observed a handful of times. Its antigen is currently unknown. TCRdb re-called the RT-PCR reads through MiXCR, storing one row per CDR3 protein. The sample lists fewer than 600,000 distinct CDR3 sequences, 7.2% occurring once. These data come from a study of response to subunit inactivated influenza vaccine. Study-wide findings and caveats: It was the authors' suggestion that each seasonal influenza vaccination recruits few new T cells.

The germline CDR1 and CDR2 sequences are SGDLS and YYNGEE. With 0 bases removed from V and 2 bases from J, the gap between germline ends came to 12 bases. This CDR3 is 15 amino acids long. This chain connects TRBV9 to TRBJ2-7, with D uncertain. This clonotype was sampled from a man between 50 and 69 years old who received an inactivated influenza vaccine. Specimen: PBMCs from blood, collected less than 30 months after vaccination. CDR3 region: CASSVGKAFTYEQYF. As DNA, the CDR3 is TGTGCCAGCAGCGTAGGTAAAGCCTTTACCTACGAGCAGTACTTC. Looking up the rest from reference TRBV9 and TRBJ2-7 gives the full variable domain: DSGVTQTPKHLITATGQRVTLRCSPRSGDLSVYWYQQSLDQGLQFLIQYYNGEERAKGNILERFSAQQFPDLHSELNLSSLELGDSALYFCASSVGKAFTYEQYFGPGTRLTVT.